These T cell receptor beta chains were read from a single sample in a study of blood T cell repertoires in COVID-19. TCRdb's copy holds only in-frame clones and misses some; the assay was immunoSEQ multiplex PCR. Counted here are 90,000 to 150,000 clones, around 85% occurring once; the ten biggest clones make up approximately 7.9%. The sequencing sample was made of peripheral blood. These receptors were obtained from a man aged 65-85 years who had recovered from COVID-19. The CDR3 runs from the conserved cysteine through the conserved F or W. A D gene is named only where the DNA matches it firmly. Some rows have no size entry. The others give once, few or many, or a class for an expanded clone.

d_gene: NA
abundance: NA
j_gene: TRBJ2-7
len: 16
v_gene: TRBV6-1
CDR3aa: CASSEDGGASSYEQYF
CDR3nt: TGTGCCAGCAGTGAAGATGGCGGGGCCTCCTCCTACGAGCAGTACTTC

d_gene: TRBD2
abundance: once
j_gene: TRBJ2-1
len: 19
v_gene: TRBV29-1
CDR3aa: CSVAVIAGELRSSYNEQFF
CDR3nt: TGCAGCGTCGCGGTAATAGCGGGGGAGCTTAGGAGCTCCTACAATGAGCAGTTCTTC

d_gene: NA
abundance: NA
j_gene: TRBJ2-1
len: 14
v_gene: TRBV19
CDR3aa: CASSTHLLGGEQFF
CDR3nt: TGTGCCAGTAGTACCCATCTTCTGGGGGGTGAGCAGTTCTTC

d_gene: NA
abundance: NA
j_gene: TRBJ1-1
len: 13
v_gene: TRBV5-6
CDR3aa: CASSLAAGRAAFF
CDR3nt: TGTGCCAGCAGCTTGGCGGCGGGGAGGGCGGCTTTCTTT

d_gene: NA
abundance: NA
j_gene: TRBJ1-2
len: 13
v_gene: TRBV20-1
CDR3aa: CSASEAANYGYTF
CDR3nt: TGCAGTGCTAGTGAGGCGGCTAACTATGGCTACACCTTC

d_gene: NA
abundance: NA
j_gene: TRBJ2-5
len: 16
v_gene: TRBV5-1
CDR3aa: CASRLESPGYLETQYF
CDR3nt: TGCGCCAGCAGACTCGAGAGCCCAGGGTACCTGGAGACCCAGTACTTC

d_gene: NA
abundance: NA
j_gene: TRBJ1-1
len: 13
v_gene: TRBV9
CDR3aa: CASSVGGDTEAFF
CDR3nt: TGTGCCAGCAGCGTAGGCGGGGACACTGAAGCTTTCTTT

d_gene: TRBD2
abundance: NA
j_gene: TRBJ2-7
len: 16
v_gene: TRBV5-1
CDR3aa: CASSLLAGGDSYEQYF
CDR3nt: TGCGCCAGCAGCCTGCTTGCGGGAGGGGACTCCTACGAGCAGTACTTC

d_gene: NA
abundance: NA
j_gene: TRBJ2-1
len: 13
v_gene: TRBV18
CDR3aa: CASSFGAYNEQFF
CDR3nt: TGTGCCAGCTCGTTCGGTGCCTACAATGAGCAGTTCTTC

d_gene: NA
abundance: once
j_gene: TRBJ2-7
len: 14
v_gene: TRBV25-1
CDR3aa: CASSGGRGSYEQYF
CDR3nt: TGTGCCAGCAGTGGAGGGCGGGGTTCCTACGAGCAGTACTTC

d_gene: NA
abundance: NA
j_gene: TRBJ1-2
len: 14
v_gene: TRBV7-2
CDR3aa: CASSLGPENYGYTF
CDR3nt: TGTGCCAGCAGCTTAGGGCCGGAGAACTATGGCTACACCTTC

d_gene: NA
abundance: medium-sized
j_gene: TRBJ1-1
len: 13
v_gene: TRBV5-4
CDR3aa: CASSLEDAGIAFF
CDR3nt: TGTGCCAGCAGCTTGGAGGATGCAGGAATAGCTTTCTTT

d_gene: NA
abundance: NA
j_gene: TRBJ2-5
len: 11
v_gene: TRBV24-1
CDR3aa: CATSDQKTQYF
CDR3nt: TGTGCCACCAGTGATCAAAAGACCCAGTACTTC

d_gene: TRBD2
abundance: NA
j_gene: TRBJ2-5
len: 14
v_gene: TRBV2
CDR3aa: CASSTGLAQETQYF
CDR3nt: TGTGCCAGCAGTACGGGACTAGCTCAAGAGACCCAGTACTTC

d_gene: NA
abundance: NA
j_gene: TRBJ1-2
len: 14
v_gene: TRBV5-1
CDR3aa: CASSSAGTLYGYTF
CDR3nt: TGCGCCAGCAGCTCGGCAGGGACACTCTATGGCTACACCTTC

d_gene: NA
abundance: few
j_gene: TRBJ2-3
len: 13
v_gene: TRBV29-1
CDR3aa: CSVARGFTDTQYF
CDR3nt: TGCAGCGTAGCCCGGGGATTTACAGATACGCAGTATTTT

d_gene: TRBD1
abundance: NA
j_gene: TRBJ1-2
len: 18
v_gene: TRBV4-2
CDR3aa: CASSQDKGQGALYYGYTF
CDR3nt: TGTGCCAGCAGCCAAGATAAGGGACAGGGGGCATTATACTATGGCTACACCTTC

d_gene: NA
abundance: NA
j_gene: TRBJ2-7
len: 13
v_gene: TRBV9
CDR3aa: CASSPSPGHEQYF
CDR3nt: TGTGCCAGCAGCCCCTCGCCAGGGCACGAGCAGTACTTC

d_gene: NA
abundance: NA
j_gene: TRBJ1-1
len: 14
v_gene: TRBV5-1
CDR3aa: CASSLLSGGTEAFF
CDR3nt: TGCGCCAGCAGCTTGTTGTCGGGGGGCACTGAAGCTTTCTTT

d_gene: NA
abundance: few
j_gene: TRBJ2-2
len: 15
v_gene: TRBV19
CDR3aa: CASSISRAYTGELFF
CDR3nt: TGTGCCAGTAGTATAAGCAGGGCATACACCGGGGAGCTGTTTTTT

d_gene: NA
abundance: NA
j_gene: TRBJ2-1
len: 20
v_gene: TRBV27
CDR3aa: CASSLEHQAWRPKGINEQFF
CDR3nt: TGTGCCAGCAGTTTAGAACACCAAGCCTGGCGGCCTAAAGGAATCAATGAGCAGTTCTTC

d_gene: TRBD2
abundance: NA
j_gene: TRBJ2-7
len: 16
v_gene: TRBV4-1
CDR3aa: CASSTRLAVAPYEQYF
CDR3nt: TGCGCCAGCAGCACCCGACTAGCGGTTGCCCCCTACGAGCAGTACTTC

d_gene: NA
abundance: once
j_gene: TRBJ2-7
len: 13
v_gene: TRBV10-1
CDR3aa: CASSVAGSYEQYF
CDR3nt: TGCGCCAGCAGTGTCGCAGGGTCCTACGAGCAGTACTTC

d_gene: NA
abundance: NA
j_gene: TRBJ2-2
len: 17
v_gene: TRBV5-1
CDR3aa: CASSATGQPYIFGELFF
CDR3nt: TGCGCCAGCAGCGCAACAGGGCAACCCTATATCTTTGGGGAGCTGTTTTTT

d_gene: TRBD2
abundance: NA
j_gene: TRBJ2-1
len: 16
v_gene: TRBV18
CDR3aa: CASSPYLAGAYNEQFF
CDR3nt: TGTGCCAGCTCACCATACCTAGCGGGAGCCTACAATGAGCAGTTCTTC

d_gene: NA
abundance: NA
j_gene: TRBJ2-3
len: 10
v_gene: TRBV2
CDR3aa: CASRADTQYF
CDR3nt: TGTGCCAGCCGGGCAGATACGCAGTATTTT

d_gene: NA
abundance: NA
j_gene: TRBJ1-6
len: 14
v_gene: TRBV5-1
CDR3aa: CASSLEARGSALHF
CDR3nt: TGCGCCAGCAGCTTGGAGGCCAGGGGATCAGCCCTCCACTTT

d_gene: NA
abundance: few
j_gene: TRBJ2-7
len: 16
v_gene: TRBV3-1/TRBV3-2
CDR3aa: CASSQRGSGNHYEQYF
CDR3nt: TGTGCCAGCAGCCAAAGGGGGAGCGGGAACCACTACGAGCAGTACTTC

d_gene: NA
abundance: NA
j_gene: TRBJ1-3
len: 13
v_gene: TRBV11-2
CDR3aa: CASSEQGRGTIYF
CDR3nt: TGTGCCAGCAGCGAACAGGGTCGGGGCACCATATATTTT

d_gene: NA
abundance: NA
j_gene: TRBJ2-1
len: 16
v_gene: TRBV5-4
CDR3aa: CASSLDVGGRDNEQFF
CDR3nt: TGTGCCAGCAGCTTGGATGTTGGCGGGCGTGACAATGAGCAGTTCTTC

d_gene: TRBD1
abundance: NA
j_gene: TRBJ2-5
len: 15
v_gene: TRBV15
CDR3aa: CATSRDRGLWETQYF
CDR3nt: TGTGCCACCAGCAGAGACAGGGGGCTTTGGGAGACCCAGTACTTC

d_gene: NA
abundance: NA
j_gene: TRBJ1-1
len: 12
v_gene: TRBV6-5
CDR3aa: CASTAGQSEAFF
CDR3nt: TGTGCCAGCACCGCAGGGCAGTCTGAAGCTTTCTTT

d_gene: NA
abundance: NA
j_gene: TRBJ2-1
len: 13
v_gene: TRBV30
CDR3aa: CAWSVQGTVEQFF
CDR3nt: TGTGCCTGGAGTGTACAGGGAACGGTTGAGCAGTTCTTC

d_gene: NA
abundance: NA
j_gene: TRBJ1-6
len: 14
v_gene: TRBV7-3
CDR3aa: CASSLWAHNSPLHF
CDR3nt: TGTGCCAGCAGCTTATGGGCTCATAATTCACCCCTCCACTTT

d_gene: NA
abundance: NA
j_gene: TRBJ1-5
len: 14
v_gene: TRBV6-5
CDR3aa: CASSYRQGIQPQHF
CDR3nt: TGTGCCAGCAGTTACAGGCAGGGAATACAGCCCCAGCATTTT

d_gene: NA
abundance: NA
j_gene: TRBJ2-7
len: 14
v_gene: TRBV2
CDR3aa: CASSVLTGRGEQYF
CDR3nt: TGTGCCAGCAGTGTCCTCACCGGTCGGGGCGAGCAGTACTTC

d_gene: TRBD1
abundance: NA
j_gene: TRBJ2-5
len: 14
v_gene: TRBV19
CDR3aa: CASNEDRYQETQYF
CDR3nt: TGTGCCAGTAACGAGGACAGGTACCAAGAGACCCAGTACTTC

d_gene: TRBD2
abundance: NA
j_gene: TRBJ2-2
len: 18
v_gene: TRBV3-1/TRBV3-2
CDR3aa: CASSSWTSGGGNTGELFF
CDR3nt: TGTGCCAGCAGCTCCTGGACTAGCGGGGGGGGAAACACCGGGGAGCTGTTTTTT

d_gene: NA
abundance: NA
j_gene: TRBJ1-5
len: 15
v_gene: TRBV18
CDR3aa: CASSAIAGEPLPQHF
CDR3nt: TGTGCCAGCTCCGCTATCGCGGGGGAACCTTTACCCCAGCATTTT

d_gene: TRBD1
abundance: NA
j_gene: TRBJ1-5
len: 17
v_gene: TRBV5-5
CDR3aa: CASSLGPGQGSNQPQHF
CDR3nt: TGTGCCAGCAGCTTGGGGCCGGGACAGGGCAGCAATCAGCCCCAGCATTTT

d_gene: NA
abundance: NA
j_gene: TRBJ2-1
len: 13
v_gene: TRBV12-3/TRBV12-4
CDR3aa: CASTINQYNEQFF
CDR3nt: TGTGCCAGCACCATTAATCAGTACAATGAGCAGTTCTTC

d_gene: NA
abundance: NA
j_gene: TRBJ1-2
len: 14
v_gene: TRBV20-1
CDR3aa: CSASEWQGSYGYTF
CDR3nt: TGCAGTGCTAGTGAGTGGCAGGGGAGCTATGGCTACACCTTC

d_gene: NA
abundance: NA
j_gene: TRBJ2-2
len: 24
v_gene: TRBV3-1/TRBV3-2
CDR3aa: CASSQDTVSWRGRPLDFATGELFF
CDR3nt: TGTGCCAGCAGCCAAGATACAGTTTCGTGGCGGGGCCGGCCACTAGACTTCGCCACCGGGGAGCTGTTTTTT

d_gene: NA
abundance: NA
j_gene: TRBJ1-2
len: 12
v_gene: TRBV10-2
CDR3aa: CASSDQDYGYTF
CDR3nt: TGCGCCAGCAGTGACCAGGATTATGGCTACACCTTC

d_gene: NA
abundance: once
j_gene: TRBJ2-3
len: 18
v_gene: TRBV5-1
CDR3aa: CASSLDPQGFGGTDTQYF
CDR3nt: TGCGCCAGCAGCTTGGATCCTCAGGGATTTGGAGGCACAGATACGCAGTATTTT

d_gene: TRBD1
abundance: NA
j_gene: TRBJ1-6
len: 14
v_gene: TRBV11-1
CDR3aa: CASSRQGANSPLHF
CDR3nt: TGTGCCAGCAGTCGACAGGGGGCGAATTCACCCCTCCACTTT

d_gene: NA
abundance: NA
j_gene: TRBJ2-7
len: 16
v_gene: TRBV5-1
CDR3aa: CASSLGPAGSSYEQYF
CDR3nt: TGCGCCAGCAGCTTGGGTCCGGCTGGGAGCTCCTACGAGCAGTACTTC

d_gene: NA
abundance: NA
j_gene: TRBJ1-5
len: 15
v_gene: TRBV25-1
CDR3aa: CASSDPGQSNQPQHF
CDR3nt: TGTGCCAGCAGTGATCCGGGACAAAGCAATCAGCCCCAGCATTTT

d_gene: NA
abundance: NA
j_gene: TRBJ2-7
len: 14
v_gene: TRBV21-1
CDR3aa: CASSKPAGSYEQYF
CDR3nt: TGTGCCAGCAGCAAACCAGCGGGAAGCTACGAGCAGTACTTC

d_gene: TRBD1
abundance: NA
j_gene: TRBJ1-1
len: 14
v_gene: TRBV2
CDR3aa: CASMGQWANTEAFF
CDR3nt: TGTGCCAGCATGGGACAGTGGGCTAACACTGAAGCTTTCTTT

d_gene: NA
abundance: NA
j_gene: TRBJ2-7
len: 14
v_gene: TRBV4-3
CDR3aa: CASSQDPWAYEQYF
CDR3nt: TGCGCCAGCAGCCAAGATCCTTGGGCGTACGAGCAGTACTTC

d_gene: TRBD1
abundance: NA
j_gene: TRBJ2-7
len: 15
v_gene: TRBV4-1
CDR3aa: CASSYRDRETYEQYF
CDR3nt: TGCGCCAGCAGCTACCGGGACAGGGAAACCTACGAGCAGTACTTC

d_gene: NA
abundance: NA
j_gene: TRBJ1-2
len: 16
v_gene: TRBV5-6
CDR3aa: CASSLYRDSFNYGYTF
CDR3nt: TGTGCCAGCAGCTTGTACAGGGATTCCTTCAACTATGGCTACACCTTC